This T cell receptor (beta chain) was observed in a study of OX40 agonist ivuxolimab in advanced cancers. The study in broad terms: Ivuxolimab, which targeted the costimulatory receptor OX40 (CD134), was an agonistic, fully human IgG2 monoclonal antibody. The paper covers the monotherapy dose-escalation part of the phase I ivuxolimab trial, which included N ≈ 50 patients. A male proportion of approximately 83% and a mean age of approximately 61 years, ranging from about 20 to 80, were recorded for the dose-escalation cohort. The point of sequencing TCRbeta in the periphery was to test whether ivuxolimab changed TCR sequence diversity and drove clonal T-cell expansion. Partial responses occurred in three dose-escalation patients, of whom one had hepatocellular carcinoma and two had cutaneous melanoma. Intravenous ivuxolimab was administered to patients every 2 weeks at six dose levels: 0.01, 0.1, 0.3, 1.5, 3 and 10 mg/kg. Patients were allowed to have had prior anti-PD-1, anti-PD-L1 or anti-CTLA-4 therapy, and more than 35% of the dose-escalation patients had been treated with checkpoint inhibitors. Of the 50 to 55 patients in dose escalation, around 20 had hepatocellular carcinoma, about 15 had melanoma, 9 had renal cell carcinoma and 9 had head and neck cancer. General conclusions and limits of the study: At doses of 0.1 to 3.0 mg/kg, clonal expansion of both CD4+ and CD8+ T cells in blood was seen between baseline and week 6. After ivuxolimab, CD8+ T cells had more expanded clones than CD4+ T cells on average. Which antigens the clonally expanded peripheral T cells were specific for was not determined. In the 0.1-3.0 mg/kg groups, partial responders had among the lowest normalized peripheral clonal expansion, particularly in CD8+ T cells. Low levels of normalized T-cell clonal expansion were also seen in some nonresponding patients.

The trial excluded patients who had a history of autoimmune disease or who were on systemic immunosuppression. Peripheral blood for TCR sequencing was collected from all dose cohorts at baseline, on cycle 4 day 1, and on cycle 7 day 1. The samples were drawn from a first-in-human, open-label, multicenter phase I dose-escalation trial of ivuxolimab. Adults with locally advanced or metastatic head and neck squamous cell, hepatocellular, melanoma or renal cell carcinoma were enrolled in the trial. CD4+ and CD8+ T cells were sorted separately from peripheral blood before TCR sequencing. The CDR3 has 15 amino acids, counting the end cysteine and phenylalanine. Kept here is only the CDR3 DNA, which spans 45 bases and is read in frame from base 1. V has 4 bases trimmed and J has 3 bases trimmed; junction bases matching no gene number 3. Genomic DNA was isolated from the sorted cells so that the TCRbeta CDR3 region could be sequenced. The immunoSEQ Assay was used for sequencing of TCRbeta CDR3 regions. The table was pulled from immuneACCESS by TCRdb, which kept in-frame rearrangements only. Such tables lose some clones; where checked, under half of the loss comes from unresolved V genes, and the rest has no known cause. This sample comprises under 100,000 clones, over 75% of them detected only once. The ten largest clones represent around 2.7% of the sample.

A remark on this clone: The clone's antigen remains unknown. One base away there is no much larger clone; base qualities are not given.

This receptor was obtained from an adult with an advanced solid tumor such as melanoma, head and neck, liver or kidney cancer. The sequenced sample was CD4+ or CD8+ T cells sorted from blood, obtained in a trial of the OX40 agonist ivuxolimab. The sequence joins TRBV6-7 to TRBJ2-1; TRBD2 aligns with 10 central bases. TRBV6-7 is an ORF, with its function uncertain. The sequenced DNA is TGTGCCAGCAGTTTCGGGACTAGCGACTACAATGAGCAGTTCTTC. Its coded protein is CASSFGTSDYNEQFF.